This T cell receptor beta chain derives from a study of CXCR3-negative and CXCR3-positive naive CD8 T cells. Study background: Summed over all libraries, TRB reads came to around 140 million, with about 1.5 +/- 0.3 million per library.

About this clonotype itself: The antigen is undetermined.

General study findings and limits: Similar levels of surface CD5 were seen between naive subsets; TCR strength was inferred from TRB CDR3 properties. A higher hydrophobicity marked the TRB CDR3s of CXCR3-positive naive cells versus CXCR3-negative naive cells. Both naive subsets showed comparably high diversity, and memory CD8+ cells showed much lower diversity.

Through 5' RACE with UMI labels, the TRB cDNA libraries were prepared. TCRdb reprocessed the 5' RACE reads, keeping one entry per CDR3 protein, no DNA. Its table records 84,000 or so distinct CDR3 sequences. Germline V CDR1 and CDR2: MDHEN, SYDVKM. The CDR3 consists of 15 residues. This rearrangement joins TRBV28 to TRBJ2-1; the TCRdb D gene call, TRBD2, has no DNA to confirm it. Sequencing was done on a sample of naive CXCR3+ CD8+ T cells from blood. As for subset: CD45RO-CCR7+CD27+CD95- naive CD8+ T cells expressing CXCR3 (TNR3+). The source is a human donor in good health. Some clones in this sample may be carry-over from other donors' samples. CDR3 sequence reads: CASSPPGLAGNEQFF. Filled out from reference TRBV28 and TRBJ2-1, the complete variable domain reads DVKVTQSSRYLVKRTGEKVFLECVQDMDHENMFWYRQDPGLGLRLIYFSYDVKMKEKGDIPEGYSVSREKKERFSLILESASTNQTSMYLCASSPPGLAGNEQFFGPGTRLTVL.